This T cell receptor beta chain appears in the sequencing data of a study of blood T cell repertoires in COVID-19. Background on the study: Collection of acute and convalescent COVID-19 samples took place in the United States, Italy and Spain. From T cells, B-cell-depleted T cells, or PBMCs came the material, which was cDNA or gDNA.

The table lists this clone with a count of one. The CDR3 totals 14 residues. The germline V gene has CDR1 SGHVS and CDR2 FQNEAQ. Trimming took 7 bases from V and 2 from J, leaving 12 bases between them. In the original processing: Estimates of nucleated cell counts were drawn from the amplification of reference gene primers. Produced via immunoSEQ multiplex PCR; TCRdb's table is partial and in-frame only. V and J calls and clone size are as listed in that table; D and trimming were resolved from the DNA. The sample lists about 70,000 clones; about 80% were seen once. This sequence joins TRBV7-8 and TRBJ2-1, with a tentative D call TRBD2 (5 bases). The sequenced material came from peripheral blood. This receptor was taken from an older woman with acute or convalescent COVID-19. The CDR3 sequence: CASNKDLAYNEQFF. The CDR3 DNA sequence: TGTGCCAGCAACAAGGACTTGGCCTACAATGAGCAGTTCTTC.